This TCR beta chain comes out of a study of blood T cell repertoires in COVID-19. Study information: Sites across the United States, Italy and Spain contributed samples from acute and convalescent COVID-19.

The CDR3 spans 13 residues. Germline V gives CDR1 LGHNA, CDR2 YNFKEQ. Comments on this clone: At one end, the junction sequence differs from germline, possibly due to a read error.

Per the original methods: The authors estimated nucleated cell counts from reference gene primer amplification. Assay used: immunoSEQ multiplex PCR; TCRdb lists only in-frame clones, some missing. V and J calls and clone size are copied from that table; D and trimming were computed from the DNA. The sample has over 200,000 clones; around 88% are singletons. Participants came from 24 US areas, aged roughly 18 to 89 years. Grouping used clinical history reported by participants in a survey and questionnaire. The gene calls are TRBV4-2 and TRBJ1-5, with TRBD1 matching 7 bases. This clonotype originated in a woman in her twenties or thirties who had been exposed to COVID-19. Sequences were obtained from PBMCs or T cells enriched from blood (not recorded which). CDR3 sequence reads: CASSKDREQPQHF. In nucleotides, the CDR3 is TGTGCCAGCAGCAAAGACAGGGAACAGCCCCAGCATTTT.